The clone carrying this TCR beta chain was counted many times. No antigen is known for it. The sample belongs to a study of tumor-infiltrating lymphocytes in primary liver carcinoma. Study information: Roughly 3.5 to 7.13 million productive TCRbeta reads were obtained per sample, with similar numbers across tissue types. Study-wide points: Pairs of tumor regions overlapped more than tumor-adjacent and tumor-blood pairs did. Only about 7-25% of top clones appeared in all five tumor regions.

Investigators took RNA and DNA out together from about 20-30 mg of unsorted bulk tissue. Patients underwent resection of primary liver carcinoma. The V gene's germline CDR1 is SGHRS and CDR2 YFSETQ. CDR3 length: 13 residues. Trimming shortened V by 9 bases and J by 3 bases, and 16 bases separated the two germline ends. A constant-region primer served to make TCR beta cDNA from roughly 500 ng total RNA. Construction of TCR beta libraries relied on three successive nested multiplex PCR rounds employing slightly modified ARM-PCR. A C-beta reverse primer was combined with TRBV1-TRBV30 forward primers in the first two PCR rounds, and each round had approximately 9 cycles. One entry per CDR3 protein, called by TCRdb with MiXCR from the multiplex PCR reads. This sample carries about 78,000 distinct CDR3 sequences, about 70% of them seen once, and the ten largest clones take roughly 25%.

Sequenced sample: liver tumor tissue from sampling region 4. Described subset: tumor region T4, right-lateral pole. The receptor comes from a man aged 35-49 years with primary liver carcinoma and hepatitis B virus infection. The genes are TRBV5-1 and TRBJ2-7; D possibly corresponds to TRBD1 (8 bases). The CDR3: CATRTGGGYEQYF. CDR3 DNA: TGCGCCACCCGAACAGGGGGGGGCTACGAGCAGTACTTC.